Listed below are T cell receptor beta chains from one sample, sequenced in a study of human T cells and chemical hapten exposure. One entry per CDR3 protein results from TCRdb running MiXCR on the RACE reads. The sample records tens of thousands of distinct CDR3 sequences, 10% to 15% being singletons. The material was whole blood, obtained in connection with sensitization to the hapten diphenylcyclopropenone (DPC). These receptors were taken from a woman between 45 and 60 years old with alopecia areata. Some clones in this sample may be carry-over from other donors' samples. The CDR3 runs from the conserved cysteine through the conserved F or W. Only some rows state a clone size, as once, few, many or a class for expanded clones.

abundance: few; v_gene: TRBV21-1; CDR3aa: CASQKLRFWGQPQHF
abundance: many; v_gene: TRBV20-1; CDR3aa: CSASGLAADTQYF
abundance: many; v_gene: TRBV5-1; CDR3aa: CASSLGSGLYGYTF
abundance: -; v_gene: TRBV6-1; CDR3aa: CASRVRLAGAGDTQYF
abundance: few; v_gene: TRBV29-1; CDR3aa: CSVEVSAVGYTF
abundance: few; v_gene: TRBV30; CDR3aa: CAWGTGVNTEAFF
abundance: few; v_gene: TRBV20-1; CDR3aa: CSARAGPYEQYF
abundance: -; v_gene: TRBV9; CDR3aa: CASGTADNSPLHF
abundance: few; v_gene: TRBV7-9; CDR3aa: CAGSPDYNEQFF
abundance: -; v_gene: TRBV29-1; CDR3aa: CSVECHGF
abundance: many; v_gene: TRBV20-1; CDR3aa: CSAPTSVNSYEQYF
abundance: -; v_gene: TRBV13; CDR3aa: CASSPISGNTIYF
abundance: few; v_gene: TRBV29-1; CDR3aa: CSVSPRAEAFF
abundance: -; v_gene: TRBV18; CDR3aa: CASSPLGPYEQYF
abundance: -; v_gene: TRBV7-9; CDR3aa: CASSSTGGPNEKLFF
abundance: -; v_gene: TRBV12-5; CDR3aa: CASGFDTEAFF
abundance: -; v_gene: TRBV5-1; CDR3aa: CASDDERLAGTEELFF
abundance: few; v_gene: TRBV11-3; CDR3aa: CASSSKRTGELFF
abundance: many; v_gene: TRBV29-1; CDR3aa: CSVGREIGNGELFF
abundance: many; v_gene: TRBV11-2; CDR3aa: CASSLARLAGTYEQYF
abundance: medium-sized; v_gene: TRBV7-2; CDR3aa: CASSLRPDTQYF
abundance: many; v_gene: TRBV2; CDR3aa: CASTGARLNTEAFF
abundance: few; v_gene: TRBV6-5; CDR3aa: CASSYFAQGSYEQYF
abundance: few; v_gene: TRBV12-3/TRBV12-4; CDR3aa: CASSSFLNTEAFF
abundance: many; v_gene: TRBV3-1; CDR3aa: CASSPTRSTDTQYF
abundance: few; v_gene: TRBV6-1; CDR3aa: CASSGSFGRGYSYNEQFF
abundance: -; v_gene: TRBV19; CDR3aa: CASSPDHTYNEQFF
abundance: many; v_gene: TRBV20-1; CDR3aa: CSARRGFEQFF
abundance: -; v_gene: TRBV29-1; CDR3aa: CSAILPGRRYEQYF
abundance: many; v_gene: TRBV7-9; CDR3aa: CASRSPLGGREDTEAFF
abundance: few; v_gene: TRBV19; CDR3aa: CASSISETVLPNQPQHF
abundance: many; v_gene: TRBV7-9; CDR3aa: CASSLFGSVEEQYF
abundance: -; v_gene: TRBV7-3; CDR3aa: CASSVNSGTDYGYTF
abundance: many; v_gene: TRBV25-1; CDR3aa: CASSGGSTVDIGEQYF
abundance: few; v_gene: TRBV29-1; CDR3aa: CSVYGLYYNEQFF
abundance: -; v_gene: TRBV19; CDR3aa: CATREQETTDTQYF
abundance: few; v_gene: TRBV29-1; CDR3aa: CSVAGTGIGGNQPQHF
abundance: many; v_gene: TRBV27; CDR3aa: CASSLYGGGNQPQHF
abundance: -; v_gene: TRBV29-1; CDR3aa: CSVGTDNQPQHF
abundance: -; v_gene: TRBV19; CDR3aa: CASSVQGRSYEQYF
abundance: few; v_gene: TRBV20-1; CDR3aa: CSARDVGRGEKLFF
abundance: many; v_gene: TRBV30; CDR3aa: CAWSRLATNTGELFF
abundance: few; v_gene: TRBV2; CDR3aa: CASSEAGRGPSYEQYF
abundance: few; v_gene: TRBV11-2; CDR3aa: CASSFGVNSYNEQFF
abundance: many; v_gene: TRBV20-1; CDR3aa: CSAPPDGVAGRDEQFF
abundance: few; v_gene: TRBV19; CDR3aa: CASSIDPGNQPQHF
abundance: few; v_gene: TRBV27; CDR3aa: CASSSRSSYNEQFF
abundance: -; v_gene: TRBV20-1; CDR3aa: CSADKDRSTDTQYF
abundance: few; v_gene: TRBV7-2; CDR3aa: CASSLDRTSGKTGELFF
abundance: many; v_gene: TRBV29-1; CDR3aa: CSVAGGQGKETQYF
abundance: -; v_gene: TRBV9; CDR3aa: CASSVPLDLAGATDTQYF
abundance: many; v_gene: TRBV2; CDR3aa: CASILDPYLYEQYF
abundance: -; v_gene: TRBV3-1; CDR3aa: CASSQVDRASYEQCF
abundance: many; v_gene: TRBV5-1; CDR3aa: CASSFHGSNTGELFF
abundance: many; v_gene: TRBV18; CDR3aa: CASSPPESNTIYF
abundance: few; v_gene: TRBV5-1; CDR3aa: CASSAPPGAADTQYF
abundance: many; v_gene: TRBV29-1; CDR3aa: CSAGGEATQYF
abundance: -; v_gene: TRBV29-1; CDR3aa: CSVDRSRNTEAFF
abundance: few; v_gene: TRBV5-1; CDR3aa: CASSSHSDTEAFF